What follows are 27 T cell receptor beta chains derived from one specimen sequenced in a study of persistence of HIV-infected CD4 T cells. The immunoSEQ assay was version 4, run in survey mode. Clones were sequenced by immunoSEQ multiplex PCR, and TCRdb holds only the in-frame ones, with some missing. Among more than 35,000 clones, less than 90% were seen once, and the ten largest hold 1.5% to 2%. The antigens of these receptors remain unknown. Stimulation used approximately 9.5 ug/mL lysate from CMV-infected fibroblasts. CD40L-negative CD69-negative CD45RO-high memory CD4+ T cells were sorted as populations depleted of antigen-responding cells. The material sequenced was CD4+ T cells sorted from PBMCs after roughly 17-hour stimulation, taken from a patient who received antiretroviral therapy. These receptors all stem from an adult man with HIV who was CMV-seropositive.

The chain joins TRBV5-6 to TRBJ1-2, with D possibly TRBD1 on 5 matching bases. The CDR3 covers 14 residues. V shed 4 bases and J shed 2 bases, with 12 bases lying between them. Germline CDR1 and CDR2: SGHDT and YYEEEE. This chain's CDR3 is CASSHQTENYGYTF. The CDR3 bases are TGTGCCAGCAGCCACCAGACAGAGAACTATGGCTACACCTTC.

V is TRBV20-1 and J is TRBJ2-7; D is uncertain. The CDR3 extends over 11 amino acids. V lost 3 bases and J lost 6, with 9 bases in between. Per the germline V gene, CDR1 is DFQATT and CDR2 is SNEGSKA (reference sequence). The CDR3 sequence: CSASSATEQYF. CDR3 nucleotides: TGCAGTGCTAGCTCAGCGACCGAGCAGTACTTC.

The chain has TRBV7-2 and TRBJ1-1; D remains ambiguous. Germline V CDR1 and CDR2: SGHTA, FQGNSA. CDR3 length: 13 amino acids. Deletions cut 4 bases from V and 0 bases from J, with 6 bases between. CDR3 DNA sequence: TGTGCCAGCAGCTGGCGCATGAACACTGAAGCTTTCTTT. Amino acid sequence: CASSWRMNTEAFF.

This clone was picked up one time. In DNA, the CDR3 is TGTGCCAGCAGTTACAACGGGCAAGGCGTTTCGGGGAACACTGAAGCTTTCTTT. The encoded protein is CASSYNGQGVSGNTEAFF. The V and J genes are TRBV6-2 or TRBV6-3 and TRBJ1-1, with D unresolved. The CDR3 is made up of 18 amino acids. The V and J ends lost 2 bases and 1 base respectively, with 20 bases between them. CDR1 is MNHEY, CDR2 SVGEGT, per germline.

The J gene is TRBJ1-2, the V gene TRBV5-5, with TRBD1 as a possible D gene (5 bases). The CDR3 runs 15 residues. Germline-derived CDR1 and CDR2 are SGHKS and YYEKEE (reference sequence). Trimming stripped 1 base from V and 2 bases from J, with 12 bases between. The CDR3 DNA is TGTGCCAGCAGCTTGTCAGGGAATAGCAACTATGGCTACACCTTC. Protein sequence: CASSLSGNSNYGYTF.

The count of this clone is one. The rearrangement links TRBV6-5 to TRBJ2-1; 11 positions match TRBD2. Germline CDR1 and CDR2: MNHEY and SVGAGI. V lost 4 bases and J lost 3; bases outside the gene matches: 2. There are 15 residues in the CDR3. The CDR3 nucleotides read TGTGCCAGCAGTTCTAGCGGGGGGATCTACAATGAGCAGTTCTTC. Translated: CASSSSGGIYNEQFF.

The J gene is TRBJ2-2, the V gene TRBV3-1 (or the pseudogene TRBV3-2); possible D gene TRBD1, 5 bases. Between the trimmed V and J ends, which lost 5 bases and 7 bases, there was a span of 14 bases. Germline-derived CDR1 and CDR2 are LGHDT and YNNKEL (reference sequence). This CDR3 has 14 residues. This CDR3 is CASSGAGISGELFF. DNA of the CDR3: TGTGCCAGCAGCGGGGCAGGGATAAGCGGGGAGCTGTTTTTT.

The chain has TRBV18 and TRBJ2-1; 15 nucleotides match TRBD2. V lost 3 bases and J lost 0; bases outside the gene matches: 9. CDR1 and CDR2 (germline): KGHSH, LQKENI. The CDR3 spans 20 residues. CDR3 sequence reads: CASSPRTSGGAPSSYNEQFF. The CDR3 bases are TGTGCCAGCTCACCGCGGACTAGCGGGGGGGCCCCCAGCTCCTACAATGAGCAGTTCTTC.

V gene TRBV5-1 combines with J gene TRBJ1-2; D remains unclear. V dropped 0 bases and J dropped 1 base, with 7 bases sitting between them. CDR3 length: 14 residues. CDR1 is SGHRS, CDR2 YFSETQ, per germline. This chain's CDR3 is CASSLVVGNYGYTF. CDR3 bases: TGCGCCAGCAGCTTGGTTGTCGGTAACTATGGCTACACCTTC.

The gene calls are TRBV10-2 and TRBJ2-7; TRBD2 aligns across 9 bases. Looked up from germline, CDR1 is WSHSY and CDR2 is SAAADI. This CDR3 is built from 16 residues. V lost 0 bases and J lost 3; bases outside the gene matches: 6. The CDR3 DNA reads TGCGCCAGCAGTGAGTCGAACCTAGCGGGGTACTACGAGCAGTACTTC. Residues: CASSESNLAGYYEQYF.

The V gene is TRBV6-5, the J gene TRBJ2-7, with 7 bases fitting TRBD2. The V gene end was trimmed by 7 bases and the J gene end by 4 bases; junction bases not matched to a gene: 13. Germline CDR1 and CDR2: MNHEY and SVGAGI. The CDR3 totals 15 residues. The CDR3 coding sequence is TGTGCCAGCACGGTATCTCCGGGGGGACCATACGAGCAGTACTTC. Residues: CASTVSPGGPYEQYF.

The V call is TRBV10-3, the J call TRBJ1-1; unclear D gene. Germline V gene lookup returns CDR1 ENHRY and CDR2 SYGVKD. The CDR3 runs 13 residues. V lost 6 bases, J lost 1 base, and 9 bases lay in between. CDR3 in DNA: TGTGCCATCAGGTCGACGGGGAACACTGAAGCTTTCTTT. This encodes CAIRSTGNTEAFF.

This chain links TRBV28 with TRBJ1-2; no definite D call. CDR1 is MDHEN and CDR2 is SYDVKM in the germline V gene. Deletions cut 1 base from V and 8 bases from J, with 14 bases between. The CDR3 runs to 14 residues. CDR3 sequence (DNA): TGTGCCAGCAGTTTATCACCGCGACGGAGAGGCTACACCTTC. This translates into CASSLSPRRRGYTF.

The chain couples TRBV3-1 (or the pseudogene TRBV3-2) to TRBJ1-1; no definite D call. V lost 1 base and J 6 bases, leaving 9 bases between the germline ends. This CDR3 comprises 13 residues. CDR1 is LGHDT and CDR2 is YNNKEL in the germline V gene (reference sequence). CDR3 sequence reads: CASSQGVYAEAFF. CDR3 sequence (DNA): TGTGCCAGCAGCCAAGGGGTTTACGCTGAAGCTTTCTTT.

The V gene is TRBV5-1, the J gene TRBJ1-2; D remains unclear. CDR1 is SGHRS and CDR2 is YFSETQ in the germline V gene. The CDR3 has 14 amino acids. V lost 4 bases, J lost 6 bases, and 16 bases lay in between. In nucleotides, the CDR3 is TGCGCCAGCAGCCAACTTGGGAGGCAGGATGGCTACACCTTC. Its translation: CASSQLGRQDGYTF.

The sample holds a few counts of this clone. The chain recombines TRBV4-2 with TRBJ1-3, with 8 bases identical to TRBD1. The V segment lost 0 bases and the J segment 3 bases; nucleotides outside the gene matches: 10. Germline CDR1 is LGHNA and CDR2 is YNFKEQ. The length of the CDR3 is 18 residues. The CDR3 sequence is CASSQDRIGQGVGNTIYF. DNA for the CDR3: TGTGCCAGCAGCCAAGATAGAATCGGACAGGGAGTTGGAAACACCATATATTTT.

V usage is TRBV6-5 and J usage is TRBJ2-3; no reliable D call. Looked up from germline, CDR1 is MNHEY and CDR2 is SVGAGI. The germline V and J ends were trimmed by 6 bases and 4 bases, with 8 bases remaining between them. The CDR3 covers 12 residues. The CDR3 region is CASRDLSDTQYF. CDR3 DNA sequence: TGTGCCAGCAGGGACCTCTCAGATACGCAGTATTTT.

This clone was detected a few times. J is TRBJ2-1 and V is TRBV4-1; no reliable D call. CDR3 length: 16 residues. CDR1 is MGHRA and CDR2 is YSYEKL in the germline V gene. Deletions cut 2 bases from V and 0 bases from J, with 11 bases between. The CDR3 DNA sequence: TGCGCCAGCAGCCAAATAGACATCCTCTCCTACAATGAGCAGTTCTTC. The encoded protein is CASSQIDILSYNEQFF.

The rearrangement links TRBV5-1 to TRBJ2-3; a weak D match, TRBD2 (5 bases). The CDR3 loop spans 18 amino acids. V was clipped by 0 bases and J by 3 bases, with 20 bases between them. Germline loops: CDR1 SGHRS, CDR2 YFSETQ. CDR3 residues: CASSLAWTGSLSTDTQYF. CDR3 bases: TGCGCCAGCAGCTTGGCCTGGACGGGGAGCCTCTCGACAGATACGCAGTATTTT. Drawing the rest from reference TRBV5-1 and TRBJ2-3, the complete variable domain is KAGVTQTPRYLIKTRGQQVTLSCSPISGHRSVSWYQQTPGQGLQFLFEYFSETQRNKGNFPGRFSGRQFSNSRSEMNVSTLELGDSALYLCASSLAWTGSLSTDTQYFGPGTRLTVL.

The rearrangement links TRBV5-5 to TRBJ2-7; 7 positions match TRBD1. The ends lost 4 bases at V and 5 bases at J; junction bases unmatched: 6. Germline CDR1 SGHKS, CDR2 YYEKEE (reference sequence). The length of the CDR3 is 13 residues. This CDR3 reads CASSTRQGHEQYF. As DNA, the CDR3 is TGTGCCAGCAGCACTCGACAGGGCCACGAGCAGTACTTC.

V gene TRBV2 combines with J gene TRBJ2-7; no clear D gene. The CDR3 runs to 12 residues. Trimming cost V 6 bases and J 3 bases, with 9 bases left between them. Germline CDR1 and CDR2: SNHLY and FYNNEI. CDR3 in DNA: TGTGCCAGCAGCCTCCAGGACTACGAGCAGTACTTC. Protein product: CASSLQDYEQYF.

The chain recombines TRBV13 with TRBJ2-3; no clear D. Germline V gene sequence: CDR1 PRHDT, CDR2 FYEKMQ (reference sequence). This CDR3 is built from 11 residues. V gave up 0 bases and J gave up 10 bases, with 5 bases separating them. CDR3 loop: CASSLGGPQYF. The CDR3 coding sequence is TGTGCCAGCAGCTTAGGTGGCCCGCAGTATTTT.

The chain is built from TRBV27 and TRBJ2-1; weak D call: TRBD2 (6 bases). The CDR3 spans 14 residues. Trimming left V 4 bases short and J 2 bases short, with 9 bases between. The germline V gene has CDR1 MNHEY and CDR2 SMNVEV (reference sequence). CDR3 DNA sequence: TGTGCCAGCAGTTCCCGGGGGACCTACAATGAGCAGTTCTTC. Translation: CASSSRGTYNEQFF.

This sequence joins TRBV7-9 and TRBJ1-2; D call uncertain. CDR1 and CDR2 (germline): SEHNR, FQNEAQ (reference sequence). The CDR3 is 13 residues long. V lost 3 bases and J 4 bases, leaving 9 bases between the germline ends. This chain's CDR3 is CASSLDRTYGYTF. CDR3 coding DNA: TGTGCCAGCAGCTTGGACCGGACCTATGGCTACACCTTC.

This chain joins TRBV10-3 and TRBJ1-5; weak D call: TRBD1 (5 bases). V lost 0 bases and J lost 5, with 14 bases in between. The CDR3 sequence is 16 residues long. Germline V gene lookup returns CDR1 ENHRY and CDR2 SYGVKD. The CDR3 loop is CAISESSFRGDQPQHF. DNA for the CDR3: TGTGCCATCAGTGAGTCCTCGTTTAGAGGGGATCAGCCCCAGCATTTT.

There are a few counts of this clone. For the CDR3, the DNA is TGTGCCAGTACAGGGGGCGTTCAGCCCCAGCATTTT. The encoded protein is CASTGGVQPQHF. This chain joins TRBV16 and TRBJ1-5; TRBD1 agrees at 9 bases. The CDR3 is made up of 12 amino acids. V was pared by 9 bases and J by 6 bases, with 3 bases of the junction left unmatched. CDR1 is KGHSY, CDR2 FQNENV, per germline.

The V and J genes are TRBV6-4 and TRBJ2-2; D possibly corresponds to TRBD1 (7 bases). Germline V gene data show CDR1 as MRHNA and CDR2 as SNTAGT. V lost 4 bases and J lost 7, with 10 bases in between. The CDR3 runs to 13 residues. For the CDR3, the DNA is TGTGCCAGCAGTGCCCAGGGGGGCGGGGAGCTGTTTTTT. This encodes CASSAQGGGELFF.